These T cell receptor beta chains were read from a single sample in a study of cytomegalovirus exposure and HLA in healthy donors. Sequencing used immunoSEQ multiplex PCR; TCRdb keeps in-frame clones, though not all of them. The repertoire includes around 97,000 clones, about 81% of them detected once, and about 5% sits in the top ten. Sequenced sample: PBMCs. The receptors were sampled from a middle-aged man in good health and CMV-seropositive. CDR3s include the opening cysteine and the closing phenylalanine or tryptophan. D genes are given only for firm matches.

J gene: TRBJ1-1
D gene: .
V gene: TRBV28
CDR3 protein: CASTHGGDTEAFF

J gene: TRBJ2-7
D gene: TRBD2
V gene: TRBV10-1
CDR3 protein: CASSVGTSDSSYEQYF

J gene: TRBJ2-1
D gene: TRBD2
V gene: TRBV7-3
CDR3 protein: CASSFSGHEQFF

J gene: TRBJ1-2
D gene: TRBD1
V gene: TRBV29-1
CDR3 protein: CSVEEEGTGNPIYGYTF

J gene: TRBJ2-7
D gene: TRBD1
V gene: TRBV5-5
CDR3 protein: CASSLGAYRGDEQYF

J gene: TRBJ1-6
D gene: .
V gene: TRBV27
CDR3 protein: CASSPVTTGSPLHF

J gene: TRBJ2-3
D gene: TRBD2
V gene: TRBV9
CDR3 protein: CASSVGFSGEDTQYF

J gene: TRBJ2-7
D gene: .
V gene: TRBV6-1
CDR3 protein: CASSERAGINYEQYF

J gene: TRBJ2-7
D gene: .
V gene: TRBV6-6
CDR3 protein: CAIGQYEQYF

J gene: TRBJ1-5
D gene: .
V gene: TRBV5-6
CDR3 protein: CASSLGRSNQPQHF

J gene: TRBJ1-2
D gene: .
V gene: TRBV9
CDR3 protein: CASSAGLYGYTF

J gene: TRBJ1-2
D gene: TRBD1
V gene: TRBV30
CDR3 protein: CAWMDRGEANYGYTF

J gene: TRBJ2-1
D gene: TRBD2
V gene: TRBV7-9
CDR3 protein: CASSFRSGNEQFF

J gene: TRBJ1-5
D gene: .
V gene: TRBV6-6
CDR3 protein: CASSTADSNQPQHF

J gene: TRBJ1-2
D gene: .
V gene: TRBV10-2
CDR3 protein: CASSTGDYGYTF

J gene: TRBJ2-5
D gene: TRBD1
V gene: TRBV28
CDR3 protein: CASQDRGETQYF

J gene: TRBJ1-3
D gene: .
V gene: TRBV7-3
CDR3 protein: CASSPRSGNTIYF

J gene: TRBJ1-5
D gene: .
V gene: TRBV28
CDR3 protein: CASTHSQPQHF

J gene: TRBJ1-5
D gene: .
V gene: TRBV7-8
CDR3 protein: CASRVGRGSNRPQHF

J gene: TRBJ2-7
D gene: TRBD2
V gene: TRBV6-5
CDR3 protein: CASSSGLARAPYEQYF

J gene: TRBJ2-7
D gene: TRBD1
V gene: TRBV5-1
CDR3 protein: CASSAMGQHYEQYF

J gene: TRBJ1-1
D gene: .
V gene: TRBV5-4
CDR3 protein: CASSSRQGLTEAFF

J gene: TRBJ2-5
D gene: .
V gene: TRBV6-1
CDR3 protein: CASSNSGWETQYF